This T cell receptor beta chain stems from a study of beta chain features in type 1 diabetes. This clone was seen only a few times. Its antigen is still unknown. Each donor gave one heparinised blood draw averaging around 120 mL. Purity above 98% was achieved in all sorted populations. Investigators reverse transcribed all isolated RNA, so they sequenced expressed TCRB transcripts. The protocol was immunoSEQ multiplex PCR, while the TCRdb copy is restricted to in-frame clones and leaves out a portion. The sample lists some 500,000 clones, approximately 10% occurring once. Points from the study as a whole: Within each of all four CD4+ subsets, Type 1 diabetes patients had TCRB CDR3s that were moderately but significantly shorter. PCR might favor shorter templates, equally in patients and controls.

Trimming shortened V by 1 base and J by 4 bases, and 4 bases separated the two germline ends. CDR3 length: 12 amino acids. CDR1 is SGHRS, CDR2 YFSETQ, per germline. Sample: naive CD4+ T cells from blood. The V gene is TRBV5-1, the J gene TRBJ2-3; D remains ambiguous. This sequence originates from a woman between 18 and 29 years old in good health. The CDR3 DNA sequence: TGCGCCAGCAGCTTGTGGGCAGATACGCAGTATTTT. This encodes CASSLWADTQYF.